Listed here are 31 T cell receptor beta chains from one sample, sequenced in a study of shared clonotypes between healthy human individuals. This table comes from immunoSEQ multiplex PCR, and its TCRdb copy is limited to in-frame clones, with some not included. The sample yields hundreds of thousands of clones, over 60% seen once. The sequenced sample was PBMCs. Receptors were obtained from a woman in her 40s in good health. Some clones in this sample may be carry-over from other donors' samples.

Comment on this clone: This may be a read error, as it is one base from a much larger clone. The gene calls are TRBV7-9 and TRBJ1-1; tentatively, D is TRBD1 (6 bases). Trimming removed 4 bases from V and 3 bases from J, with 15 bases in between. CDR1 and CDR2 (germline): SEHNR, FQNEAQ (reference sequence). This CDR3 contains 15 residues. The CDR3 region is CASSSPRTADTEAFF. CDR3 nucleotides: TGTGCCAGCAGCTCTCCCCGGACAGCGGACACTGAAGCTTTCTTT.

The V gene is TRBV7-8, the J gene TRBJ2-5; no reliable D call. The CDR3 runs 12 residues. Germline lookup yields CDR1 SGHVS and CDR2 FQNEAQ. V gave up 6 bases and J gave up 5 bases, with 10 bases separating them. CDR3 sequence (DNA): TGTGCCAGCAGTCACACTACGGAGACCCAGTACTTC. Its translation: CASSHTTETQYF.

About this clone: Given a far larger clone just one base away, this is likely a sequencing read error. The V call is TRBV4-2, the J call TRBJ2-7; weak D call: TRBD2 (7 bases). The V and J ends lost 4 bases and 6 bases respectively, with 19 bases between them. The CDR3 consists of 15 residues. CDR1 is LGHNA, CDR2 YNFKEQ, per germline. The CDR3 loop reads CASSRGEGEYAEQYF. The CDR3 nucleotides read TGTGCCAGCAGCCGAGGGGAGGGGGAATACGCCGAGCAGTACTTC.

The J gene is TRBJ2-1, the V gene TRBV10-3; D unresolved. This CDR3 has 16 residues. CDR1 is ENHRY and CDR2 is SYGVKD in the germline V gene. V lost 3 bases to trimming and J lost 3 bases, with 15 bases between them. CDR3 sequence: CAISDNVGGNYNEQFF. CDR3 DNA: TGTGCCATCAGTGATAATGTCGGTGGGAACTACAATGAGCAGTTCTTC.

The chain has TRBV5-1 and TRBJ2-1, with D unresolved. CDR3 length: 15 residues. In germline, CDR1 is SGHRS, CDR2 YFSETQ. V lost 0 bases to trimming and J lost 7 bases, with 14 bases between them. The CDR3 loop reads CASSLEPTAGNEQFF. In nucleotides, the CDR3 is TGCGCCAGCAGCTTGGAGCCTACAGCAGGAAATGAGCAGTTCTTC.

In this sample, this clone turned up once. The chain recombines TRBV30 with TRBJ2-1, with 9 bases that match TRBD2. The ends lost 7 bases at V and 9 bases at J; junction bases unmatched: 10. Germline CDR1 reads GTSNPN; CDR2 reads SVGIG (reference sequence). This CDR3 is 13 amino acids long. This CDR3 is CASQGLAGGEQFF. Written as DNA, the CDR3 is TGTGCCTCACAGGGACTAGCCGGCGGTGAGCAGTTCTTC.

J is TRBJ2-7 and V is TRBV6-5, with a possible D match to TRBD2 (6 bases). Germline V lookup: CDR1 MNHEY, CDR2 SVGAGI. V was cut by 5 bases and J by 5 bases, with 19 bases left in between. The CDR3 is made up of 15 amino acids. CDR3 residues: CASSPLRERRDEQYF. The DNA of the CDR3 is TGTGCCAGCAGTCCCCTCAGGGAGAGGAGGGACGAGCAGTACTTC.

This clone was found many times. The chain combines TRBV19 with TRBJ1-1; no definite D call. The germline V gene has CDR1 LNHDA and CDR2 SQIVND (reference sequence). The V gene lost 7 bases and the J gene lost 0 bases, with 6 bases spanning the gap. CDR3 length: 12 amino acids. CDR3 DNA sequence: TGTGCCAGTAAAAGGGTGAACACTGAAGCTTTCTTT. This sequence encodes CASKRVNTEAFF.

This clone has a single count. The V and J genes are TRBV6-5 and TRBJ2-7; D is uncertain. V dropped 3 bases and J dropped 5 bases, with 14 bases sitting between them. CDR3 length equals 14 residues. Germline V gene data show CDR1 as MNHEY and CDR2 as SVGAGI. CDR3 nucleotide sequence: TGTGCCAGCAGTTATGGGGTCGGAGAGGACGAGCAGTACTTC. The encoded protein is CASSYGVGEDEQYF.

The chain carries TRBV9 and TRBJ2-7, with TRBD2 identical over 9 bases. Trimming took 3 bases from V and 3 from J; bases not matched to a gene: 7. The length of the CDR3 is 15 residues. Germline CDR1 and CDR2: SGDLS and YYNGEE. CDR3 nucleotides: TGTGCCAGCAGCGGTAGCGGGAGCCCGGACTACGAGCAGTACTTC. As protein: CASSGSGSPDYEQYF. The full variable domain, completed using reference TRBV9 and TRBJ2-7, is DSGVTQTPKHLITATGQRVTLRCSPRSGDLSVYWYQQSLDQGLQFLIQYYNGEERAKGNILERFSAQQFPDLHSELNLSSLELGDSALYFCASSGSGSPDYEQYFGPGTRLTVT.

Concerning this clone itself: With a far larger clone one base away, a read error is the likely cause. Within the sample, other DNA sequences also encode this same CDR3. The chain employs TRBV30 and TRBJ2-5, with D perhaps TRBD1 (5 bases). The CDR3 is 15 residues long. In germline, CDR1 is GTSNPN, CDR2 SVGIG (reference sequence). CDR3 sequence: CARSVLGHGQETQYF. CDR3 bases: TGTGCCAGGAGTGTACTCGGACACGGCCAAGAGACCCAGTACTTC.

V usage is TRBV28 and J usage is TRBJ1-2; D not resolved. V was pared by 1 base and J by 4 bases, with 13 bases between. Looked up from germline, CDR1 is MDHEN and CDR2 is SYDVKM. This CDR3 is 15 amino acids long. CDR3 nucleotide sequence: TGTGCCAGCAGTTTATCAGGAATTGGTCGCTATGGCTACACCTTC. It specifies CASSLSGIGRYGYTF.

The chain carries TRBV10-3 and TRBJ1-3, with no clear D. Germline CDR1 and CDR2: ENHRY and SYGVKD. The germline V and J ends were trimmed by 2 bases and 0 bases, with 8 bases remaining between them. The length of the CDR3 is 15 residues. CDR3 loop: CAISEGQDSGNTIYF. For the CDR3, the DNA is TGTGCCATCAGTGAGGGGCAGGACTCTGGAAACACCATATATTTT.

This chain joins TRBV30 and TRBJ1-5; a possible D gene is TRBD1 (5 bases). This CDR3 is built from 13 residues. V lost 3 bases, J lost 4 bases, and 10 bases lay in between. From germline, CDR1 is GTSNPN and CDR2 SVGIG (reference sequence). CDR3 bases: TGTGCCTGGAGCGGGGACGGAAATCAGCCCCAGCATTTT. Translation gives CAWSGDGNQPQHF.

This clone was picked up many times. The sample carries other DNA sequences with the same CDR3. The chain couples TRBV5-6 to TRBJ2-2; 8 positions match TRBD2. The CDR3 has 17 residues. After removal of 0 bases from V and 4 bases from J, the junction contained 8 bases not matched to a gene. Germline CDR1 reads SGHDT; CDR2 reads YYEEEE. The CDR3 sequence is CASSLGSGTRGTGELFF. CDR3 DNA sequence: TGTGCCAGCAGCTTGGGCTCCGGGACTAGGGGCACCGGGGAGCTGTTTTTT.

With regard to this clone: Since a far larger clone is one base different, this is likely a read error. This CDR3 is also generated by other DNA sequences in the sample. The J gene is TRBJ1-1, the V gene TRBV30; possible D gene TRBD1, 6 bases. Germline CDR1 is GTSNPN and CDR2 is SVGIG (reference sequence). The CDR3 has 13 amino acids. CDR3 sequence reads: CAWSPDRNTEAFF. The CDR3, as DNA: TGCGCCTGGAGCCCGGACAGGAACACTGAAGCTTTCTTT.

This clone was observed once. The chain couples TRBV29-1 to TRBJ1-1; possible D gene TRBD1, 6 bases. In germline, CDR1 is SQVTM, CDR2 ANQGSEA. The CDR3 runs to 14 residues. Trimming removed 6 bases at V and 4 bases at J, with 18 bases between. Here the CDR3 reads CSVQQGGEGTEAFF. For the CDR3, the DNA is TGCAGCGTCCAACAGGGTGGGGAAGGCACTGAAGCTTTCTTT.

This chain links TRBV10-3 with TRBJ2-2; D remains ambiguous. V lost 6 bases and J 12 bases, leaving 8 bases between the germline ends. The germline V gene has CDR1 ENHRY and CDR2 SYGVKD. This CDR3 comprises 10 residues. The CDR3 region has the DNA TGTGCCATCAGCGACGGCAAGCTGTTTTTT. This sequence encodes CAISDGKLFF.

The V call is TRBV4-3, the J call TRBJ1-3; maybe TRBD1 (5 bases). The length of the CDR3 is 19 residues. The germline gives CDR1 LGHNA, CDR2 YSLEER. Trimming removed 0 bases at V and 0 bases at J, with 18 bases between. CDR3 coding DNA: TGCGCCAGCAGCCAAGACACCCCAAGAGGGGAGGACTCTGGAAACACCATATATTTT. It encodes CASSQDTPRGEDSGNTIYF.

This sequence joins TRBV27 and TRBJ1-2; a weak D match, TRBD1 (6 bases). Germline assignment: CDR1 MNHEY and CDR2 SMNVEV (reference sequence). Deletions cut 5 bases from V and 2 bases from J, with 6 bases between. The CDR3 contains 12 residues. The CDR3 bases are TGTGCCAGCAGTGGACAGAACTATGGCTACACCTTC. It encodes CASSGQNYGYTF.

V and J are TRBV5-6 and TRBJ2-5, with TRBD2 matching over 14 bases. V dropped 3 bases and J dropped 0; count of bases not matched to a gene: 4. This CDR3 is 17 amino acids long. Germline V gives CDR1 SGHDT, CDR2 YYEEEE. The CDR3 DNA sequence: TGTGCCAGCAGCTGGCGACTAGCGGGAGGGTACCAAGAGACCCAGTACTTC. Encoded protein: CASSWRLAGGYQETQYF.

This chain links TRBV9 with TRBJ2-1, with a tentative D call TRBD2 (6 bases). Germline V gene lookup returns CDR1 SGDLS and CDR2 YYNGEE. There are 16 residues in the CDR3. V was cut by 3 bases and J by 4 bases, with 17 bases left in between. CDR3 in amino acids: CASSATGLPSYNEQFF. In DNA, the CDR3 is TGTGCCAGCAGCGCAACGGGACTCCCGAGTTACAATGAGCAGTTCTTC.

The chain combines TRBV7-9 with TRBJ1-1; D is undetermined. The CDR3 is 14 amino acids. The germline CDR1 and CDR2 sequences are SEHNR and FQNEAQ (reference sequence). V gave up 5 bases and J gave up 2 bases, with 12 bases separating them. CDR3 amino acids: CASSKAEGNTEAFF. CDR3 DNA sequence: TGTGCCAGCAGCAAAGCGGAGGGAAACACTGAAGCTTTCTTT.

This chain links TRBV6-1 with TRBJ1-1, with a possible D match to TRBD1 (6 bases). Deletions cut 8 bases from V and 11 bases from J, with 24 bases between. This CDR3 is built from 14 residues. Germline V gives CDR1 MNHNS, CDR2 SASEGT. CDR3 DNA sequence: TGTGCCAGCTTCAAGGGGGAGTCCTCTTCCCCCGCTTTCTTT. Its translation is CASFKGESSSPAFF.

As concerns this clone: One junction end disagrees with the germline gene, perhaps due to a read error. The chain recombines TRBV5-1 with TRBJ1-1; D ambiguous. The CDR3 length is 15 residues. Germline loops: CDR1 SGHRS, CDR2 YFSETQ. CDR3 sequence (DNA): TGCGCCAGCAGCTTGGTTTCCGGTGTCAACACCGAAGCTTTCTTT. Encoded protein: CASSLVSGVNTEAFF.

The chain recombines TRBV9 with TRBJ2-7; D is possibly TRBD1 (6 bases). The V end was cut by 0 bases, the J end by 2 bases, with 12 bases between. The CDR3 has 15 residues. The germline gives CDR1 SGDLS, CDR2 YYNGEE. The CDR3 region is CASSVGGRVPYEQYF. The CDR3 DNA reads as TGTGCCAGCAGCGTAGGGGGGCGGGTCCCCTACGAGCAGTACTTC.

This clone was seen at least ten times. This specimen includes other DNA sequences encoding the same CDR3. The chain links TRBV5-1 to TRBJ1-4; 9 bases line up with TRBD1. The CDR3 has 17 amino acids. V trimming: 4 bases; J trimming: 9 bases; junction bases outside the gene matches: 16. CDR1 is SGHRS and CDR2 is YFSETQ in the germline V gene. The CDR3 protein is CASSPTHQMTGGQKLFF. CDR3 bases: TGCGCCAGCAGCCCCACTCACCAGATGACAGGGGGTCAAAAACTGTTTTTT.

The V gene is TRBV4-1, the J gene TRBJ1-4, with D perhaps matching TRBD1 (5 bases). V was trimmed by 3 bases and J by 4 bases, leaving 15 bases between them. The CDR3 runs 16 residues. From germline, CDR1 is MGHRA and CDR2 YSYEKL. The CDR3 coding sequence is TGCGCCAGCAGCCACGACAACCAGGGCTTTAATGAAAAACTGTTTTTT. Its protein is CASSHDNQGFNEKLFF.

The rearrangement links TRBV30 to TRBJ2-7, with 10 bases aligning to TRBD2. With 4 bases clipped from V and 6 bases from J, the junction kept 12 bases outside the gene matches. The germline V gene encodes CDR1 GTSNPN and CDR2 SVGIG (reference sequence). The CDR3 is 15 amino acids. CDR3 coding DNA: TGTGCCTGGAATTTACGGGCTAGCGGGAGTACCGAGCAGTACTTC. It translates to CAWNLRASGSTEQYF.

This clone showed up many times. This specimen includes other DNA sequences encoding the same CDR3. This rearrangement joins TRBV21-1 to TRBJ2-4. TRBV21-1 is classified as a pseudogene. The length of the CDR3 is 17 residues. CDR3 protein: CASSKATGQGEKNIQYF. As DNA, the CDR3 is TGTGCCAGCAGCAAAGCTACCGGGCAGGGAGAGAAAAACATTCAGTACTTC.

The chain recombines TRBV15 with TRBJ2-1, with 13 bases fitting TRBD2. Germline trimming cut 1 base from V and 9 bases from J; bases unmatched to any gene: 12. The CDR3 sequence is 18 residues long. Germline V CDR1 and CDR2: LNHNV, YYDKDF (reference sequence). CDR3 sequence: CATSRGSLLAGGPSEQFF. In nucleotides, the CDR3 is TGTGCCACCAGCAGAGGATCCCTACTAGCGGGAGGGCCCAGTGAGCAGTTCTTC. Together with reference TRBV15 and TRBJ2-1, the CDR3 gives the full variable domain: DAMVIQNPRYQVTQFGKPVTLSCSQTLNHNVMYWYQQKSSQAPKLLFHYYDKDFNNEADTPDNFQSRRPNTSFCFLDIRSPGLGDTAMYLCATSRGSLLAGGPSEQFFGPGTRLTVL.